The rows below give T cell receptor beta chains drawn from one sample of a study of cytomegalovirus exposure and HLA in healthy donors. TCRdb's copy holds only in-frame clones and misses some; the assay was immunoSEQ multiplex PCR. The table shows about 130,000 clones, with 78% occurring only once. Sample: PBMCs. Receptors were obtained from a female donor in good health and CMV-seronegative. Each CDR3 is given with its conserved first and last residue. A D gene is named only where the DNA matches it firmly. Rows give clone size only sometimes, using once, few, many, or a class for an expanded clone.

TRBV27	TRBJ2-7	TRBD1	NA	CATSRTGLEQYF	TGTGCCACTTCCCGGACAGGGCTTGAGCAGTACTTC
TRBV4-3	TRBJ2-2	NA	NA	CASSQEGTPNTGELFF	TGCGCCAGCAGCCAAGAGGGGACACCGAACACCGGGGAGCTGTTTTTT
TRBV6-5	TRBJ2-1	NA	once	CASRAKAQGPNEQFF	TGTGCCAGCAGGGCAAAGGCCCAGGGCCCCAATGAGCAGTTCTTC
TRBV28	TRBJ2-1	TRBD2	NA	CASRLAGVNGEQFF	TGTGCCAGCCGACTAGCGGGAGTAAACGGTGAGCAGTTCTTC
TRBV5-6	TRBJ2-7	NA	NA	CASSPGSYEQYF	TGTGCCAGCAGCCCAGGGTCCTACGAGCAGTACTTC
TRBV4-1	TRBJ2-7	TRBD1	NA	CASSQAWGGQGSYEQYF	TGCGCCAGCAGCCAAGCCTGGGGGGGACAGGGGTCCTACGAGCAGTACTTC
TRBV7-2	TRBJ2-7	TRBD2	NA	CASSLGGGAYEQYF	TGTGCCAGCAGCTTAGGCGGGGGGGCCTACGAGCAGTACTTC
TRBV30	TRBJ2-5	TRBD2	once	CAWSGTSQETQYF	TGTGCCTGGAGTGGGACTAGCCAAGAGACCCAGTACTTC
TRBV28	TRBJ2-5	TRBD2	NA	CASRTGTKETQYF	TGTGCCAGCAGGACCGGGACTAAAGAGACCCAGTACTTC
TRBV30	TRBJ1-2	NA	NA	CAWSALSITF	TGTGCCTGGAGTGCCCTGAGTATAACCTTC